Listed below are T cell receptor beta chains from one sample, sequenced in a study of T cell repertoires in cytomegalovirus infection. One entry per CDR3 protein, called by TCRdb with MiXCR from the reads. The sample consists of more than 500,000 distinct CDR3 sequences, 15% to 20% of them appearing once. Sequenced sample: CD8+ T cells from PBMCs. These receptors came from a human donor in good health (CMV status not recorded). Some clones in this sample may be carry-over from other donors' samples. The CDR3 runs from the conserved cysteine through the conserved F or W.

j_call v_call cdr3_aa
TRBJ2-1 TRBV27 CASSWKASYNEQFF
TRBJ2-1 TRBV10-3 CAISILRDEQFF
TRBJ2-5 TRBV5-1 CASSLDSNQETQYF
TRBJ1-5 TRBV7-2 CASSLSSGQGNQPQHF
TRBJ2-7 TRBV6-1 CASSGTGNHEQYF
TRBJ1-1 TRBV12-3/TRBV12-4 CASSLTGDPEAFF
TRBJ2-5 TRBV28 CASSFLSEPTETQYF
TRBJ2-5 TRBV5-6 CASSLDGPQETQYF
TRBJ2-1 TRBV2 CASSDPYEREVDNEQFF
TRBJ2-3 TRBV7-6 CASSLASPAGEADTQYF
TRBJ2-7 TRBV20-1 CSALGQGYEQYF
TRBJ2-3 TRBV29-1 CSALGDTQYF
TRBJ1-5 TRBV28 CASSFSREGHQPQHF
TRBJ2-2 TRBV2 CASGPLGAQNTGELFF
TRBJ1-1 TRBV7-3 CASSRGGGGLENTEAFF
TRBJ2-3 TRBV9 CASSVSERANTDTQYF
TRBJ1-6 TRBV14 CASSQLTLGGSPLHF
TRBJ2-2 TRBV24-1 CATSPTGVETGELFF
TRBJ2-1 TRBV28 CASRTTRDWEQFF
TRBJ1-2 TRBV10-3 CAISDTADYGYTF
TRBJ2-7 TRBV10-3 CAISERRTVGSYEQYF
TRBJ2-7 TRBV7-3 CASSLGPRTGLDHEQYF
TRBJ2-2 TRBV5-4 CASSLLGTSGYGELFF
TRBJ2-2 TRBV3-1 CASSPLGLEGTGELFF
TRBJ2-7 TRBV5-5 CASSDTSRVVEQYF
TRBJ1-5 TRBV12-3/TRBV12-4 CASSISGQPQHF
TRBJ2-7 TRBV12-5 CASGLVRPGGYEQYF
TRBJ1-5 TRBV27 CASSLASRGPSNQPQHF
TRBJ2-1 TRBV7-3 CASSLEGGFFGDEQFF
TRBJ2-2 TRBV11-2 CASSLWRPVTGELFF
TRBJ2-3 TRBV5-1 CASSLGTPDRGTDTQYF
TRBJ1-1 TRBV3-1 CASSHPSRWDTEAFF
TRBJ2-7 TRBV13 CASSLGGTTTYEQYF
TRBJ2-7 TRBV4-1 CASSQARQDGYEQYF
TRBJ2-7 TRBV7-9 CASSDPGQGAMHEQYF
TRBJ2-7 TRBV4-2 CASSQDPGFLAYEQYF
TRBJ1-1 TRBV27 CASSSLGTGLVLTEAFF
TRBJ2-1 TRBV19 CASRPDRSYNEQFF
TRBJ2-7 TRBV24-1 CATSDEGPYEQYF
TRBJ2-7 TRBV7-9 CASSFGVLEQYF
TRBJ1-6 TRBV13 CASSLNRGANSPLHF
TRBJ2-7 TRBV9 CASSATSVPYEQYF
TRBJ1-1 TRBV7-3 CASSLSHTVNTEAFF
TRBJ2-7 TRBV7-2 CASSLSPELQPTYEQYF
TRBJ2-3 TRBV23-1 CASSRTPDRTRGTDTQYF
TRBJ2-7 TRBV28 CAVAKGGTGVYEQYF
TRBJ2-3 TRBV19 CASSDPRSSDTQYF
TRBJ1-1 TRBV29-1 CSVEAADRPSNTEAFF
TRBJ2-7 TRBV27 CASSLSITTFYEQYF
TRBJ2-7 TRBV9 CAPYRGLAGVSLEQYF
TRBJ1-5 TRBV5-5 CASSPRYNSNQPQHF
TRBJ1-5 TRBV7-8 CASSLVGRAVTYHNQPQHF
TRBJ2-3 TRBV2 CASSGWGGTDTQYF
TRBJ2-1 TRBV5-6 CASSLGATDYNEQFF
TRBJ2-5 TRBV7-9 CASTPTGARETQYF
TRBJ2-7 TRBV7-9 CASSPYTALDEQYF
TRBJ2-6 TRBV2 CASSEEGWANNWEGANVLTF